This T cell receptor beta chain stems from a study of cytomegalovirus exposure and HLA in healthy donors. Study background: Assignment to the Caucasian-associated ancestry cluster applied to 81% of the approximately 420 genotyped donors.

Only one count was recorded for this clone. The antigen remains unidentified. J lost 2 bases, V lost 2 bases, and 7 bases had no gene match. The CDR3 consists of 16 residues. CDR1 and CDR2 from the germline V gene are MGHDK and SYGVNS. General study results and limits: When the data were analyzed later, several of the most significant clusters appeared to be linked to common viral pathogens. Likely technical artifact: a cluster of highly shared sequence variants. Later genetic work tied a missense DCLRE1C variant to beta-chain V and J trimming.

60 Vbeta and 13 Jbeta primers were used in PCR. Clones were read by immunoSEQ multiplex PCR, and TCRdb kept only the in-frame ones, dropping some. The table shows 150,000 to 200,000 clones, with roughly 85% occurring only once. The sample taken for sequencing was PBMCs. This receptor was obtained from a man in his late teens or twenties in good health and CMV-seropositive. This chain links TRBV25-1 with TRBJ2-7; 9 bases line up with TRBD1. CDR3 in amino acids: CASSEVPGQGPYEQYF. The CDR3 bases are TGTGCCAGCAGTGAAGTTCCGGGACAGGGACCCTACGAGCAGTACTTC.